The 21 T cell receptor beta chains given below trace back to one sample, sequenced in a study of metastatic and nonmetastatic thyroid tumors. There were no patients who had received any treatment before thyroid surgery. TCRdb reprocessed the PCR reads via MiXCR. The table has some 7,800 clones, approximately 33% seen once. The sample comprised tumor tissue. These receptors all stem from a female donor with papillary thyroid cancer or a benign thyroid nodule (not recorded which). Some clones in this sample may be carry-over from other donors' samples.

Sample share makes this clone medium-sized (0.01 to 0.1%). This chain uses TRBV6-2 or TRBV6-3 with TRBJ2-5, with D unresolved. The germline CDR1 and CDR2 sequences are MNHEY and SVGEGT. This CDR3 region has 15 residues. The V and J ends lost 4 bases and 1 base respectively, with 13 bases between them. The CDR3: CASSCKANPQETQYF. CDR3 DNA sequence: TGTGCCAGCAGTTGTAAGGCGAACCCCCAAGAGACCCAGTACTTC.

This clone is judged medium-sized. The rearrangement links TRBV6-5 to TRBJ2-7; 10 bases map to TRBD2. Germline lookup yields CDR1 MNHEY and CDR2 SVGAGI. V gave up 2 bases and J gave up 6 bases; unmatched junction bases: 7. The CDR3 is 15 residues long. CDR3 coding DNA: TGTGCCAGCAGTTACGCGTCTAGCGGGAGCGGCGAGCAGTACTTC. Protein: CASSYASSGSGEQYF.

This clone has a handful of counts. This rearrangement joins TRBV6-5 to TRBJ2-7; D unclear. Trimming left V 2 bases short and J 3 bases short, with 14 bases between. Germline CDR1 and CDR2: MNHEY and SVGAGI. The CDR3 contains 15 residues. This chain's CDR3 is CASSYGLVGNYEQYF. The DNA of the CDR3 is TGTGCCAGCAGTTACGGGTTGGTAGGGAACTACGAGCAGTACTTC.

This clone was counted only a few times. This chain's CDR3 is CASSGPGGEAFF. The DNA for the CDR3 is TGTGCCAGCAGCGGGCCTGGGGGTGAAGCTTTCTTT. V is TRBV2 and J is TRBJ1-1; D is possibly TRBD1 (5 bases). V was clipped by 6 bases and J by 7 bases, with 12 bases between them. The V gene's germline CDR1 is SNHLY and CDR2 FYNNEI. The CDR3 has 12 residues.

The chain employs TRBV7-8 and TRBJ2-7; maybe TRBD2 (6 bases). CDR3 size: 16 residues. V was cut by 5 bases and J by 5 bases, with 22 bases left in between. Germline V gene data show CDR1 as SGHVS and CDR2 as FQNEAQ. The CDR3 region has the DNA TGTGCCAGCAGCCAGCTGGGGGGACGCGCGTACGACGAGCAGTACTTC. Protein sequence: CASSQLGGRAYDEQYF.

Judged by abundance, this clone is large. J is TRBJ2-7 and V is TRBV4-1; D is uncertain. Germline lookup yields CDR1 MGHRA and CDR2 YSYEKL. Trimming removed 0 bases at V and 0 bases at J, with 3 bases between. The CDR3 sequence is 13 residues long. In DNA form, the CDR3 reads TGCGCCAGCAGCCAAGAAGCCTCCTACGAGCAGTACTTC. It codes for CASSQEASYEQYF.

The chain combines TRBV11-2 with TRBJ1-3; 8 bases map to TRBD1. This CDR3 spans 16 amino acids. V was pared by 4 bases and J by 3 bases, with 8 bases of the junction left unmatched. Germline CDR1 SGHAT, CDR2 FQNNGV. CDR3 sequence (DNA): TGTGCCAGCAGCTCCCAACAGGGGGTAGGTGGAAACACCATATATTTT. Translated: CASSSQQGVGGNTIYF.

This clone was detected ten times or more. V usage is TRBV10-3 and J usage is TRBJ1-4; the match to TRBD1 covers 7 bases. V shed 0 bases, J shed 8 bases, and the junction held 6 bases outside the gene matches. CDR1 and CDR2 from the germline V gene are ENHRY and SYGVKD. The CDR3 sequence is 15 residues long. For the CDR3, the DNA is TGTGCCATCAGTGAGTCGCGGCAGGGGGGAGAAAAACTGTTTTTT. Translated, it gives CAISESRQGGEKLFF.

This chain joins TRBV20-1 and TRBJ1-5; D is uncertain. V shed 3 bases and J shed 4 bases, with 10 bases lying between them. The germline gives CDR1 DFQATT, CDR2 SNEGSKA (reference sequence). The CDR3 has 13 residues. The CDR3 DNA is TGCAGTGCTAGCGCCTTTGATAATCAGCCCCAGCATTTT. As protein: CSASAFDNQPQHF.

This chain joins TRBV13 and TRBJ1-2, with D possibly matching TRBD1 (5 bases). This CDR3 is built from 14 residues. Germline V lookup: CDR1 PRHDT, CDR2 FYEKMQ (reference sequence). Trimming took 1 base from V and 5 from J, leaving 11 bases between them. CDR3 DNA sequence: TGTGCCAGCAGCTTAGTCGCGACAGAGTATGGCTACACCTTC. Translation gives CASSLVATEYGYTF.

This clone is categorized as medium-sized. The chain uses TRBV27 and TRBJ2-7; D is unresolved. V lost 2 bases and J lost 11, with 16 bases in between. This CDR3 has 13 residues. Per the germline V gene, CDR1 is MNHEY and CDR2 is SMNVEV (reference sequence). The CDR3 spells CASSLAILSVEYF. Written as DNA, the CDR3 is TGTGCCAGCAGTTTAGCGATTCTGAGCGTAGAGTACTTC.

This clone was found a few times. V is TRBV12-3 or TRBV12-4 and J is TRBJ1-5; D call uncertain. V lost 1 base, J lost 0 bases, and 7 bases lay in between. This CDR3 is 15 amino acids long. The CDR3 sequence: CASSLVDASNQPQHF. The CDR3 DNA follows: TGTGCCAGCAGTTTAGTAGATGCTAGCAATCAGCCCCAGCATTTT.

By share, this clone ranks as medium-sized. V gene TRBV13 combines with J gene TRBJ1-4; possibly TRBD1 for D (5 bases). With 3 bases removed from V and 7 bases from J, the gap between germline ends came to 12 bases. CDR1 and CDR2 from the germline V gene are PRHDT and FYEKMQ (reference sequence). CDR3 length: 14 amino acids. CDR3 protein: CASSLGRSFEKLFF. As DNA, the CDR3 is TGTGCCAGCAGCTTGGGACGGTCCTTTGAAAAACTGTTTTTT.

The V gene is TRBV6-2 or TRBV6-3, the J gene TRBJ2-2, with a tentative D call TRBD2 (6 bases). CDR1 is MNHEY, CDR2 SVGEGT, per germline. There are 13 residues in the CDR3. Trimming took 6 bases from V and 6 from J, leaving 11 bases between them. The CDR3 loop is CASRLGGPGELFF. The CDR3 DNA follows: TGTGCCAGCAGATTGGGGGGTCCCGGGGAGCTGTTTTTT.

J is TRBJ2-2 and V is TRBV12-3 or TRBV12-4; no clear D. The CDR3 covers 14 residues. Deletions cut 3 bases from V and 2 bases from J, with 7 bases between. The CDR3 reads CASSFRTNTGELFF. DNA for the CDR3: TGTGCCAGCAGTTTTAGGACCAACACCGGGGAGCTGTTTTTT.

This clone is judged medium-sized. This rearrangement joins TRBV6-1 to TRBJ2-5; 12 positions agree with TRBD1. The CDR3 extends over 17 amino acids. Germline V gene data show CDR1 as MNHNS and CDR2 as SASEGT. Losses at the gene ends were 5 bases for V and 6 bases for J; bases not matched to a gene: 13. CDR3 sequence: CASSLYRGQGARKTQYF. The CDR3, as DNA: TGTGCCAGCAGTCTATACAGGGGACAGGGGGCAAGAAAGACCCAGTACTTC.

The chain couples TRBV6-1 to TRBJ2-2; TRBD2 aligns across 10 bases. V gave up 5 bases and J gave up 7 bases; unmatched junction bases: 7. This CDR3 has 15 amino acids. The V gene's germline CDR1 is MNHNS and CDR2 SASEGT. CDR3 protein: CASSTTSGYGGELFF. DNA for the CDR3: TGTGCCAGCAGTACGACTAGCGGGTATGGCGGGGAGCTGTTTTTT.

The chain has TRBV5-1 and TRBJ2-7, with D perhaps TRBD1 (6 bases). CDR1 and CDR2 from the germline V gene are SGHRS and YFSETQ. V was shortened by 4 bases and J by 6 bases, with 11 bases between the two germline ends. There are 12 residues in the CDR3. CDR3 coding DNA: TGCGCCAGCAGCAGCGAAGGGGGCGAGCAGTACTTC. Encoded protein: CASSSEGGEQYF.

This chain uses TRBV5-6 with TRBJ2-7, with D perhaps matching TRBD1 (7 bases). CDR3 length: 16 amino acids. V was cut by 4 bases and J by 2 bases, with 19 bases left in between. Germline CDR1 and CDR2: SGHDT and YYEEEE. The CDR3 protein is CASSGTGTAFPYEQYF. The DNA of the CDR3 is TGTGCCAGCAGCGGGACTGGGACAGCCTTTCCCTACGAGCAGTACTTC.

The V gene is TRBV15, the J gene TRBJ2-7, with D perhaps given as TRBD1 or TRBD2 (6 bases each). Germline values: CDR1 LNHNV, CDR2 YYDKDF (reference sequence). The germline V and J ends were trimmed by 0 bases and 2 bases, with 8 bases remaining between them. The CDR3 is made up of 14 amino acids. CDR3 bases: TGTGCCACCAGCAGAGATCGGGGGCCCTACGAGCAGTACTTC. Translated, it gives CATSRDRGPYEQYF.

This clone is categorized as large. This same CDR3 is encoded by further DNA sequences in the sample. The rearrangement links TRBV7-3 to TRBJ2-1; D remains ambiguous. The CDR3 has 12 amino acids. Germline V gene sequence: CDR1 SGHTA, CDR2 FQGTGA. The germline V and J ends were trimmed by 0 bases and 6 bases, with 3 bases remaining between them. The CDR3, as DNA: TGTGCCAGCAGCTTAACGGGCAATGAGCAGTTCTTC. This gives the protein CASSLTGNEQFF.